The 31 T cell receptor beta chains below were found in one sample sequenced in a study of OX40 agonist ivuxolimab in advanced cancers. Library preparation was by the immunoSEQ multiplex PCR assay. TCRdb mirrors the immuneACCESS table, restricted to in-frame sequences. Some clones are absent from its copies; in checked studies, under half trace to an unresolved V gene, and the reason for the others is unknown. The sample profile shows 60,000 to 90,000 clones; 80% to 90% of them were found once. The top ten clonotypes cover about 0.7% of the sample. The specimen comprised CD4+ or CD8+ T cells sorted from blood, sampled in a trial of the OX40 agonist ivuxolimab. All receptors come from an adult with an advanced solid tumor such as melanoma, head and neck, liver or kidney cancer.

V usage is TRBV29-1 and J usage is TRBJ1-5, with no clear D. Trimming stripped 0 bases from V and 5 bases from J, with 8 bases between. This CDR3 has 13 residues. In germline, CDR1 is SQVTM, CDR2 ANQGSEA. CDR3 loop: CSVEEADDQPQHF. CDR3 sequence (DNA): TGCAGCGTTGAAGAGGCAGACGATCAGCCCCAGCATTTT.

This clone has more than one count but fewer than ten. The chain uses TRBV29-1 and TRBJ2-5, with D perhaps matching TRBD1 or TRBD2 (6 bases each). The CDR3 is made up of 12 amino acids. Germline CDR1 is SQVTM and CDR2 is ANQGSEA. V lost 8 bases, J lost 5 bases, and 15 bases lay in between. The CDR3 DNA reads as TGCAGCATTCAGAGGGGGGACGAGACCCAGTACTTC. Residues: CSIQRGDETQYF.

The chain has TRBV10-1 and TRBJ2-2, with 7 bases matching TRBD2. The trim removed 7 bases at V and 2 bases at J, leaving 4 bases unmatched. The CDR3 has 14 residues. Germline V gives CDR1 WNHNN, CDR2 SYGVQD (reference sequence). In DNA, the CDR3 is TGCGCCAGCAAGGCGGGAGCTAACACCGGGGAGCTGTTTTTT. Translating it yields CASKAGANTGELFF.

This chain joins TRBV4-3 and TRBJ2-3; maybe TRBD1 (6 bases). Germline V gives CDR1 LGHNA, CDR2 YSLEER. This CDR3 has 16 amino acids. Between the trimmed V and J ends, which lost 0 bases and 3 bases, there was a span of 13 bases. CDR3 in amino acids: CASSQDRSGATDTQYF. The DNA of the CDR3 is TGCGCCAGCAGCCAAGACCGCTCAGGGGCTACAGATACGCAGTATTTT.

V gene TRBV7-2 combines with J gene TRBJ2-7, with D uncertain. Trimming removed 3 bases at V and 1 base at J, with 4 bases between. The CDR3 is 12 amino acids. Per germline, CDR1 SGHTA and CDR2 FQGNSA. In DNA form, the CDR3 reads TGTGCCAGCAGCTTCGCATCCTACGAGCAGTACTTC. This translates into CASSFASYEQYF.

This clone was found a few times. The J gene is TRBJ1-1, the V gene TRBV9; the D is unclear. This CDR3 is built from 14 residues. V was trimmed by 0 bases and J by 4 bases, leaving 10 bases between them. CDR1 and CDR2 from the germline V gene are SGDLS and YYNGEE. The chain's CDR3 is CASSVALEGTEAFF. The DNA of the CDR3 is TGTGCCAGCAGCGTAGCTCTGGAGGGCACTGAAGCTTTCTTT.

This sequence joins TRBV19 and TRBJ2-5; TRBD1 matches at 7 bases. V was pared by 3 bases and J by 5 bases, with 3 bases of the junction left unmatched. CDR1 and CDR2 (germline): LNHDA, SQIVND (reference sequence). The CDR3 spans 13 residues. As DNA, the CDR3 is TGTGCCAGTAGTATTACAGGGGTGGAGACCCAGTACTTC. It is translated as CASSITGVETQYF.

This rearrangement joins TRBV4-3 to TRBJ2-7, with a possible D match to TRBD2 (7 bases). The CDR3 has 14 amino acids. Germline V gene data show CDR1 as LGHNA and CDR2 as YSLEER. With 1 base removed from V and 4 bases from J, the gap between germline ends came to 11 bases. CDR3 DNA sequence: TGCGCCAGCAGCCAAGGGGCGGGGGCGTACGAGCAGTACTTC. This translates into CASSQGAGAYEQYF.

Concerning this clone itself: The sample holds other DNA sequences that translate to the same CDR3. The chain uses TRBV30 and TRBJ1-6; D remains unclear. The V gene lost 0 bases and the J gene lost 10 bases, with 7 bases spanning the gap. This CDR3 comprises 12 residues. Germline loops: CDR1 GTSNPN, CDR2 SVGIG (reference sequence). CDR3 nucleotide sequence: TGTGCCTGGAGTGTACGAGGATCACCCCTCCACTTT. Protein: CAWSVRGSPLHF.

In this sample, this clone turned up a few times. The V and J genes are TRBV18 and TRBJ1-2, with D perhaps matching TRBD1 (6 bases). The CDR3 totals 16 residues. From germline, CDR1 is KGHSH and CDR2 LQKENI. Trimming took 3 bases from V and 4 from J, leaving 18 bases between them. For the CDR3, the DNA is TGTGCCAGCTCACCGACAAGGGGGGGCGGACTCTATGGCTACACCTTC. This encodes CASSPTRGGGLYGYTF.

J is TRBJ1-5 and V is TRBV9, with D perhaps matching TRBD1 (5 bases). The germline V and J ends were trimmed by 4 bases and 6 bases, with 14 bases remaining between them. This CDR3 comprises 14 residues. Germline loops: CDR1 SGDLS, CDR2 YYNGEE. The CDR3 nucleotides are TGTGCCAGCAGCCCTAGGGACTGGAGTCAGCCCCAGCATTTT. As protein: CASSPRDWSQPQHF. The variable domain in full, with the rest retrieved from reference TRBV9 and TRBJ1-5, is DSGVTQTPKHLITATGQRVTLRCSPRSGDLSVYWYQQSLDQGLQFLIQYYNGEERAKGNILERFSAQQFPDLHSELNLSSLELGDSALYFCASSPRDWSQPQHFGDGTRLSIL.

The V call is TRBV4-3, the J call TRBJ1-4, with D uncertain. The CDR3 runs 15 residues. The germline gives CDR1 LGHNA, CDR2 YSLEER. V lost 0 bases and J lost 5, with 10 bases in between. The CDR3 spells CASSQDSLPNEKLFF. The CDR3 region has the DNA TGCGCCAGCAGCCAAGATAGCCTACCGAATGAAAAACTGTTTTTT.

J is TRBJ1-2 and V is TRBV7-2; D possibly corresponds to TRBD1 (5 bases). V was clipped by 3 bases and J by 5 bases, with 10 bases between them. In germline, CDR1 is SGHTA, CDR2 FQGNSA. The CDR3 has 13 residues. The CDR3 DNA follows: TGTGCCAGCAGCTTTGGCCCAGGGTATGGCTACACCTTC. It encodes CASSFGPGYGYTF.

V usage is TRBV19 and J usage is TRBJ1-1; D gene uncertain. The CDR3 has 13 residues. CDR1 LNHDA and CDR2 SQIVND come from the germline V gene (reference sequence). V was shortened by 4 bases and J by 1 base, with 7 bases between the two germline ends. For the CDR3, the DNA is TGTGCCAGTAGTACCCGACGGAACACTGAAGCTTTCTTT. Translating gives CASSTRRNTEAFF.

This clone was observed once. The chain combines TRBV6-1 with TRBJ2-7; D is unclear. The CDR3 is 12 amino acids. Germline V gene data show CDR1 as MNHNS and CDR2 as SASEGT. Trimming removed 6 bases at V and 2 bases at J, with 8 bases between. CDR3 loop: CASRSATYEQYF. The CDR3 region has the DNA TGTGCCAGCAGGTCTGCCACCTACGAGCAGTACTTC.

The chain uses TRBV28 and TRBJ2-5; TRBD2 might be the D (6 bases). V lost 6 bases and J lost 4, with 18 bases in between. From germline, CDR1 is MDHEN and CDR2 SYDVKM. CDR3 length: 15 amino acids. This CDR3 reads CASRAPGGVVETQYF. For the CDR3, the DNA is TGTGCCAGCAGGGCTCCCGGGGGAGTGGTAGAGACCCAGTACTTC.

J is TRBJ1-3 and V is TRBV19; D is uncertain. CDR1 and CDR2 from the germline V gene are LNHDA and SQIVND (reference sequence). Trimming removed 3 bases from V and 4 bases from J, with 4 bases in between. CDR3 length: 12 amino acids. The CDR3 nucleotides are TGTGCCAGTAGTATTTACGGAAACACCATATATTTT. This sequence encodes CASSIYGNTIYF.

This chain uses TRBV29-1 with TRBJ2-7; D is uncertain. Trimming stripped 2 bases from V and 0 bases from J, with 8 bases between. Germline CDR1 SQVTM, CDR2 ANQGSEA. The CDR3 consists of 13 residues. The CDR3 protein is CSVELDLSYEQYF. CDR3 DNA: TGCAGCGTTGAACTTGATCTCTCCTACGAGCAGTACTTC.

This clone turned up a few times. The chain is built from TRBV19 and TRBJ2-1; 8 bases line up with TRBD2. Germline lookup yields CDR1 LNHDA and CDR2 SQIVND (reference sequence). The V and J ends lost 5 bases and 6 bases, in that order; junction bases with no gene match: 9. This CDR3 is built from 15 residues. CDR3 residues: CASSPLAGRGNEQFF. Written as DNA, the CDR3 is TGTGCCAGTAGTCCATTAGCGGGACGGGGCAATGAGCAGTTCTTC. The variable domain in full, completed from reference TRBV19 and TRBJ2-1, reads DGGITQSPKYLFRKEGQNVTLSCEQNLNHDAMYWYRQDPGQGLRLIYYSQIVNDFQKGDIAEGYSVSREKKESFPLTVTSAQKNPTAFYLCASSPLAGRGNEQFFGPGTRLTVL.

Here the CDR3 reads CASSFPSGGTDTQYF. CDR3 bases: TGTGCCAGCAGCTTCCCTAGTGGGGGCACAGATACGCAGTATTTT. The chain is built from TRBV7-2 and TRBJ2-3; unclear D gene. V was shortened by 3 bases and J by 1 base, with 11 bases between the two germline ends. CDR3 length equals 15 residues. In germline, CDR1 is SGHTA, CDR2 FQGNSA. Combining the CDR3 with reference TRBV7-2 and TRBJ2-3 gives the whole variable domain GAGVSQSPSNKVTEKGKDVELRCDPISGHTALYWYRQSLGQGLEFLIYFQGNSAPDKSGLPSDRFSAERTGGSVSTLTIQRTQQEDSAVYLCASSFPSGGTDTQYFGPGTRLTVL.

The V and J genes are TRBV19 and TRBJ1-1; maybe TRBD1 (5 bases). CDR3 length equals 14 residues. CDR1 LNHDA and CDR2 SQIVND come from the germline V gene (reference sequence). Trimming pared 5 bases from V and 1 base from J, leaving 11 bases between. CDR3 DNA: TGTGCCAGTAGTCGCCAGGGCGAGAACACTGAAGCTTTCTTT. Amino acids: CASSRQGENTEAFF.

The chain uses TRBV20-1 and TRBJ2-1; D unclear. Trimming took off 7 bases at V and 9 bases at J, with 13 bases between the two ends. CDR1 is DFQATT and CDR2 is SNEGSKA in the germline V gene (reference sequence). The CDR3 totals 11 residues. CDR3 sequence reads: CSVRPSSEQFF. CDR3 coding DNA: TGCAGTGTTCGCCCTTCGTCTGAGCAGTTCTTC.

V is TRBV9 and J is TRBJ1-2, with a weak D call TRBD1 (5 bases). Germline lookup yields CDR1 SGDLS and CDR2 YYNGEE. Trimming shortened V by 0 bases and J by 6 bases, and 12 bases separated the two germline ends. The CDR3 loop spans 14 amino acids. The CDR3 here is CASSVEGTLDGYTF. The CDR3 region has the DNA TGTGCCAGCAGCGTAGAGGGGACGCTGGATGGCTACACCTTC.

The genes are TRBV11-2 and TRBJ2-5; D is uncertain. V was pared by 1 base and J by 3 bases, with 9 bases between. The germline V gene encodes CDR1 SGHAT and CDR2 FQNNGV. This CDR3 spans 14 amino acids. Here the CDR3 reads CASSLGSVEETQYF. DNA for the CDR3: TGTGCCAGCAGCTTAGGGAGCGTAGAAGAGACCCAGTACTTC. The full variable domain, its missing parts supplied by reference TRBV11-2 and TRBJ2-5, is EAGVAQSPRYKIIEKRQSVAFWCNPISGHATLYWYQQILGQGPKLLIQFQNNGVVDDSQLPKDRFSAERLKGVDSTLKIQPAKLEDSAVYLCASSLGSVEETQYFGPGTRLLVL.

This sequence joins TRBV19 and TRBJ2-2; 7 bases align to TRBD1. After removal of 4 bases from V and 6 bases from J, the junction contained 11 bases not matched to a gene. Germline-derived CDR1 and CDR2 are LNHDA and SQIVND (reference sequence). There are 16 residues in the CDR3. The CDR3 DNA reads as TGTGCCAGTAGTAGAAAAGACAGGGTGGCGGCCGGGGAGCTGTTTTTT. This translates into CASSRKDRVAAGELFF.

CDR3 DNA sequence: TGTGCCAGCAGTCGACAGGGTGGGGGCAATCAGCCCCAGCATTTT. Its protein is CASSRQGGGNQPQHF. The V and J genes are TRBV6-5 and TRBJ1-5, with 7 positions matching TRBD1. The CDR3 runs to 15 residues. V gave up 5 bases and J gave up 2 bases; unmatched junction bases: 6. Per germline, CDR1 MNHEY and CDR2 SVGAGI.

This clone was observed a few times. The V gene is TRBV7-2, the J gene TRBJ1-1; D is possibly TRBD1 (5 bases). There are 13 residues in the CDR3. Germline V CDR1 and CDR2: SGHTA, FQGNSA. Trimming pared 5 bases from V and 5 bases from J, leaving 12 bases between. The CDR3 DNA is TGTGCCAGCAGCCGGGCAGGGAAAACTGAAGCTTTCTTT. As protein: CASSRAGKTEAFF.

The chain uses TRBV7-2 and TRBJ2-3, with 9 bases identical to TRBD2. After removal of 3 bases from V and 7 bases from J, the junction contained 8 bases not matched to a gene. Germline loops: CDR1 SGHTA, CDR2 FQGNSA. The CDR3 runs 15 residues. The CDR3 DNA reads as TGTGCCAGCAGCTTCCCCAGCGGGGGGCGAAATACGCAGTATTTT. Its protein is CASSFPSGGRNTQYF.

The V gene is TRBV7-2, the J gene TRBJ2-1; TRBD2 might be the D (6 bases). V lost 4 bases and J lost 4, with 11 bases in between. This CDR3 region has 14 residues. CDR1 is SGHTA and CDR2 is FQGNSA in the germline V gene. CDR3 amino acids: CASSSRDSYNEQFF. The CDR3 bases are TGTGCCAGCAGCTCCCGGGACTCTTACAATGAGCAGTTCTTC.

The chain combines TRBV15 with TRBJ2-5; D remains unclear. CDR1 LNHNV and CDR2 YYDKDF come from the germline V gene (reference sequence). The ends were cut back, 0 bases at V and 4 bases at J, with 12 bases in the middle. The CDR3 has 15 amino acids. CDR3 DNA sequence: TGTGCCACCAGCAGAGATGATGTCCGACGAGAGACCCAGTACTTC. Protein product: CATSRDDVRRETQYF.

The genes are TRBV18 and TRBJ1-1, with D maybe TRBD1 (5 bases). The CDR3 length is 14 residues. Germline lookup yields CDR1 KGHSH and CDR2 LQKENI. V lost 3 bases to trimming and J lost 3 bases, with 11 bases between them. CDR3: CASSPGQGHTEAFF. The CDR3 DNA reads TGTGCCAGCTCACCGGGGCAGGGTCACACTGAAGCTTTCTTT.